This TCR beta chain was documented in a study of early T cells in non-severe SARS-CoV-2 infection. With V trimmed by 7 bases and J by 3 bases, 7 bases remained unmatched. The germline V gene has CDR1 MNHNY and CDR2 SVGAGI (reference sequence). There are 14 residues in the CDR3. On this clonotype: Its antigen is not known.

Tagging with unique molecular identifiers was applied to individual cDNA molecules. TCRdb re-called the 5' RACE reads through MiXCR, storing one row per CDR3 protein. This table holds over 55,000 distinct CDR3 sequences, approximately 13% found once. Findings and limits, study-wide: CD4 and private specificities were missed by VDJdb matching, which favored anti-spike CD8 responses.

The genes are TRBV6-6 and TRBJ1-2, with 8 nucleotides matching TRBD1. Material for sequencing was whole blood. This clonotype was obtained from an adult who was a healthcare worker with PCR-confirmed SARS-CoV-2 infection or an uninfected control (not recorded which). The CDR3 loop reads CASIWQGADYGYTF. For the CDR3, the DNA is TGTGCCAGCATCTGGCAGGGGGCAGACTATGGCTACACCTTC.